A selection of T cell receptor beta chains follows, all from one sample in a study of CD8 T cells in ankylosing spondylitis. TCRdb redid the calling of the 5' RACE reads with MiXCR, one entry per CDR3 protein. The data show about 800,000 distinct CDR3 sequences, about 11% seen once. Sequencing was done on a sample of blood, either unsorted or a sorted T cell fraction (not recorded which). All receptors come from a male donor with ankylosing spondylitis. CDR3s include the opening cysteine and the closing phenylalanine or tryptophan. D genes are given only for firm matches. Clone size is given for some rows only: seen once, a few or many times, or a class if the clone is expanded.

J: TRBJ2-1; length: 15; size: many; V: TRBV12-3/TRBV12-4; D: TRBD2; DNA: TGTGCCAGCAGTTTACGGGAGGCTTACTACAATGAGCAGTTCTTC; CDR3: CASSLREAYYNEQFF
J: TRBJ1-1; length: 13; size: -; V: TRBV27; D: TRBD1; DNA: TGTGCCAGCAGTTCGGAGGGGGCGCGTGGGGCTTTCTTT; CDR3: CASSSEGARGAFF
J: TRBJ2-3; length: 12; size: many; V: TRBV7-2; D: -; DNA: TGCGCCAGCAGCTTGGCCAGGGATACGCAGTATTTT; CDR3: CASSLARDTQYF
J: TRBJ1-1; length: 15; size: many; V: TRBV7-2; D: TRBD1; DNA: TGTGCCAGCAGTCGAAGGACAGGTGGGAACACTGAAGCTTTCTTT; CDR3: CASSRRTGGNTEAFF
J: TRBJ2-7; length: 11; size: few; V: TRBV20-1; D: -; DNA: TGCAGTGCTAGTCCGGGGTTCGAGCAGTACTTC; CDR3: CSASPGFEQYF
J: TRBJ2-5; length: 15; size: -; V: TRBV7-9; D: TRBD1; DNA: TGTGCCAGCAGCTTAGGGGACAGGCTTTGGGAGACCCAGTACTTC; CDR3: CASSLGDRLWETQYF
J: TRBJ2-5; length: 13; size: -; V: TRBV20-1; D: -; DNA: TGCAGTGCTAGGGTCCGGCGCGGGGAGACCCAGTACTTC; CDR3: CSARVRRGETQYF
J: TRBJ1-1; length: 15; size: few; V: TRBV4-3; D: -; DNA: TGCGCCAGCAGCCCCTCTTTGGGCTCGGGGACTGAAGCTTTCTTT; CDR3: CASSPSLGSGTEAFF
J: TRBJ1-2; length: 13; size: few; V: TRBV28; D: TRBD1; DNA: TGTGCCAGCGGGGGACAGGCGTTTTATGGCTACACCTTC; CDR3: CASGGQAFYGYTF
J: TRBJ2-3; length: 12; size: -; V: TRBV12-5; D: -; DNA: TGTGCTAGTGGCTTGAGAGTGGATACGCAGTATTTT; CDR3: CASGLRVDTQYF
J: TRBJ1-3; length: 16; size: many; V: TRBV6-1; D: -; DNA: TGTGCCAGCAGTCCAACGGCCCAAAGCTCTGGAAACACCATATATTTT; CDR3: CASSPTAQSSGNTIYF
J: TRBJ2-4; length: 10; size: -; V: TRBV20-1; D: -; DNA: TGCAGTGCTAGGGGCCCCGTTCAGTACTTC; CDR3: CSARGPVQYF
J: TRBJ1-2; length: 17; size: few; V: TRBV5-1; D: TRBD1; DNA: TGCGCCAGCAGCTCCGGACAGGGGGTGACAGCTAACTATGGCTACACCTTC; CDR3: CASSSGQGVTANYGYTF